The T cell receptor beta chain described here comes from a study of somatic mutations in cytotoxic T cells in rheumatoid arthritis. Study details: Blood (just over 29 ml EDTA) from each patient was taken right after diagnosis, before any treatment. Flow sorting at nearly 100% purity was applied to some V beta antibody-stained T-cell populations, which included V beta1+ cells sequenced for TCRB. Study-wide findings and caveats: The authors did not know the antigen targets of the expanded CD8+ clones. Per patient, the largest CD8+ clone was found to exceed 20% of CD8+ cells in about an eighth of the roughly 65 cases.

The repertoire was sequenced with immunoSEQ multiplex PCR; TCRdb's copy has only in-frame clones and lacks some. Among about 10,000 clones listed, 70% to 90% were seen once. A few counts support this clone. Its specificity is unknown. The CDR3 contains 14 residues. V lost 6 bases and J 4 bases, leaving 13 bases between the germline ends. Germline lookup yields CDR1 MNHNS and CDR2 SASEGT. The clonotype originates from an adult with rheumatoid arthritis. The chain recombines TRBV6-1 with TRBJ2-1, with D possibly TRBD1 on 6 matching bases. Source material: CD8+ T cells sorted from blood. The CDR3 spells CASREQGPYNEQFF. Here the CDR3 DNA reads TGTGCCAGCAGGGAACAGGGCCCTTACAATGAGCAGTTCTTC.